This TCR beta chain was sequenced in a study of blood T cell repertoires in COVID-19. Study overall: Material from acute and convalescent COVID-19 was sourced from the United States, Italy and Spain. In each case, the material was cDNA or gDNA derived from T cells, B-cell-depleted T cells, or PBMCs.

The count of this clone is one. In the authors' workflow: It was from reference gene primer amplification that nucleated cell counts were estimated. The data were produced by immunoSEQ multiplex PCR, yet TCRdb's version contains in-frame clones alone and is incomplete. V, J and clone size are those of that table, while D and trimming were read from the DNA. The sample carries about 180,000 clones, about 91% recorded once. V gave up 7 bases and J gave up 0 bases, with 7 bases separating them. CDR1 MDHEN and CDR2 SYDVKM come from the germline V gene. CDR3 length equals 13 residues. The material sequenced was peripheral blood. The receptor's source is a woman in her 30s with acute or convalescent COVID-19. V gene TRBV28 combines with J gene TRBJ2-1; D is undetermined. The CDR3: CASTSHSYNEQFF. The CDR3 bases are TGTGCCAGCACTAGTCACTCCTACAATGAGCAGTTCTTC. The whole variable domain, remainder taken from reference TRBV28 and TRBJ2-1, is DVKVTQSSRYLVKRTGEKVFLECVQDMDHENMFWYRQDPGLGLRLIYFSYDVKMKEKGDIPEGYSVSREKKERFSLILESASTNQTSMYLCASTSHSYNEQFFGPGTRLTVL.